Below are 6 T cell receptor beta chains sequenced from a single sample in a study of cytomegalovirus exposure and HLA in healthy donors. Repertoires were generated with immunoSEQ multiplex PCR, while TCRdb's copy carries only in-frame clones and drops some. The sample lists about 57,000 clones, 90% to 95% seen once, with about 6% in the top ten. Sequenced sample: PBMCs. The source of these receptors is a woman under 30 in good health and CMV-seronegative.

The gene calls are TRBV7-7 and TRBJ2-5, with 7 nucleotides matching TRBD1. Germline CDR1 and CDR2: SSHAT and FNYEAQ (reference sequence). The CDR3 covers 14 residues. Germline trimming cut 1 base from V and 5 bases from J; bases unmatched to any gene: 4. Written as DNA, the CDR3 is TGTGCCAGCAGCTTAGACAGGGGATCGGAGACCCAGTACTTC. This translates into CASSLDRGSETQYF.

The chain combines TRBV18 with TRBJ1-2; maybe TRBD1 (6 bases). V gave up 2 bases and J gave up 4 bases, with 14 bases separating them. Germline V lookup: CDR1 KGHSH, CDR2 LQKENI. The CDR3 contains 15 residues. The CDR3 sequence: CASSPRGGLGYGYTF. The CDR3 DNA reads TGTGCCAGCTCACCAAGGGGGGGCTTGGGCTATGGCTACACCTTC.

The gene calls are TRBV7-2 and TRBJ2-3, with D possibly TRBD2 on 5 matching bases. Germline CDR1 and CDR2: SGHTA and FQGNSA. Trimming shortened V by 2 bases and J by 5 bases, and 11 bases separated the two germline ends. This CDR3 is 14 amino acids long. The CDR3 DNA follows: TGTGCCAGCAGCTTAACACTAGGTGGAGATACGCAGTATTTT. Translation: CASSLTLGGDTQYF.

The chain is built from TRBV5-4 and TRBJ2-1; D unclear. Germline V gene lookup returns CDR1 SGHNT and CDR2 YYREEE (reference sequence). The V end lost 2 bases, the J end lost 3 bases, and 12 bases lay between the germline ends. The CDR3 length is 15 residues. CDR3 residues: CASSFRVQYYNEQFF. The CDR3, as DNA: TGTGCCAGCAGCTTTCGGGTTCAATACTACAATGAGCAGTTCTTC.

The gene calls are TRBV5-1 and TRBJ2-1; 12 bases line up with TRBD1. Germline lookup yields CDR1 SGHRS and CDR2 YFSETQ. This CDR3 region has 16 residues. V shed 4 bases and J 13 bases; nucleotides not matched to a gene: 15. CDR3 in amino acids: CASSAQFGDRGHLQFF. Written as DNA, the CDR3 is TGCGCCAGCAGCGCGCAGTTCGGGGACAGGGGGCATTTACAGTTCTTC.

This clone appeared a single time. The rearrangement joins TRBV11-3 to TRBJ1-1, with a tentative D call TRBD1 (6 bases). Trimming removed 1 base from V and 8 bases from J, with 11 bases in between. CDR3 size: 13 residues. The germline V gene encodes CDR1 SGHNT and CDR2 YENEEA. The CDR3 bases are TGTGCCAGCAGCTTAGCCAATGACAGGGAAGCTTTCTTT. The encoded protein is CASSLANDREAFF. Full variable domain (outside the CDR3, taken from reference TRBV11-3 and TRBJ1-1): EAGVVQSPRYKIIEKKQPVAFWCNPISGHNTLYWYLQNLGQGPELLIRYENEEAVDDSQLPKDRFSAERLKGVDSTLKIQPAELGDSAVYLCASSLANDREAFFGQGTRLTVV.